This TCR beta chain was captured in a study of OX40 agonist ivuxolimab in advanced cancers. The V gene end was trimmed by 4 bases and the J gene end by 5 bases; junction bases not matched to a gene: 3. CDR3 length: 13 residues. Germline V gives CDR1 SGHRS, CDR2 YFSETQ. Using immunoSEQ multiplex PCR, the repertoire was profiled, and TCRdb retains in-frame clones only, with some absent. The sample has around 100,000 clones, approximately 90% seen once. This clonotype originated in an adult with an advanced solid tumor such as melanoma, head and neck, liver or kidney cancer. V is TRBV5-1 and J is TRBJ2-1, with TRBD1 matching over 7 bases. The material was CD4+ or CD8+ T cells sorted from blood, obtained in a trial of the OX40 agonist ivuxolimab. CDR3 amino acids: CASSIGQDNEQFF. The CDR3 DNA reads TGCGCCAGCAGCATTGGACAGGACAATGAGCAGTTCTTC.